This TCR beta chain derives from a study of T cell responses to AZD1222 COVID-19 vaccine. Turning to the study itself: Combined were second doses at about 4 or about 12 weeks. Whole-study findings and limits: CD4 TCRs covered the whole spike, strongest at regions 160-218 and 743-854. It was only after the peak T cell response that any repertoires were sampled. Increased Spike-specific TCR breadth and depth were observed after two AZD1222 doses.

A note on this clone: Its antigen remains unidentified.

Repertoires were generated with immunoSEQ multiplex PCR, while TCRdb's copy carries only in-frame clones and drops some. There are 150,000 to 200,000 clones in the sample; approximately 90% occur only once, and 4% to 5.5% lies in the top ten. Per germline, CDR1 LGHDT and CDR2 YNNKEL (reference sequence). CDR3 length equals 14 residues. V was clipped by 4 bases and J by 6 bases, with 16 bases between them. The sequence came from an adult in good health. This chain joins TRBV3-1 (or the pseudogene TRBV3-2) and TRBJ2-7; D possibly matches TRBD1 or TRBD2 (5 bases each). Specimen: peripheral blood, collected on day 0 of AZD1222 vaccination. The CDR3 nucleotides read TGTGCCAGCAGCCGTAACGCCAGGGACCTCGAGCAGTACTTC. Its translation is CASSRNARDLEQYF.